The 18 T cell receptor beta chains below come from one sample, sequenced in a study of cytomegalovirus exposure and HLA in healthy donors. The PCR used 60 Vbeta and 13 Jbeta primers. Generated by immunoSEQ multiplex PCR, the TCRdb table keeps only in-frame clones and is missing some. This repertoire comprises 100,000 to 150,000 clones; its ten largest clones make up 2% to 2.5%. Sequencing was performed on PBMCs. The receptors were gathered from a man aged 35-49 years in good health and CMV-seronegative.

The gene calls are TRBV7-6 and TRBJ2-7, with 15 bases lining up with TRBD2. J was trimmed by 5 bases and V by 5 bases; bases with no gene match: 13. From germline, CDR1 is SGHVS and CDR2 FNYEAQ. This CDR3 comprises 18 residues. The CDR3 region is CASSAQGLAGGAIDEQYF. In DNA, the CDR3 is TGTGCCAGCAGCGCCCAGGGACTAGCGGGAGGAGCAATCGACGAGCAGTACTTC.

The chain recombines TRBV29-1 with TRBJ2-5, with a weak D call TRBD1 (5 bases). V dropped 1 base and J dropped 1 base, with 7 bases sitting between them. Germline V lookup: CDR1 SQVTM, CDR2 ANQGSEA. The CDR3 is 13 residues long. CDR3 sequence (DNA): TGCAGCGTTGAAGCCAGGGTCCAAGAGACCCAGTACTTC. As protein: CSVEARVQETQYF.

The rearrangement uses TRBV4-1 and TRBJ1-2, with D unclear. The germline V gene has CDR1 MGHRA and CDR2 YSYEKL. The V and J ends lost 4 bases and 4 bases respectively, with 19 bases between them. The CDR3 has 16 amino acids. CDR3 coding DNA: TGCGCCAGCAGCCCTTTTGCGATCCTCCCCGGCTATGGCTACACCTTC. Amino acid sequence: CASSPFAILPGYGYTF.

The CDR3 region is CATSGGGTVTNEQFF. As DNA, the CDR3 is TGTGCCACCAGTGGGGGGGGGACCGTTACCAATGAGCAGTTCTTC. This sequence joins TRBV15 and TRBJ2-1; 7 bases line up with TRBD2. CDR1 and CDR2 (germline): LNHNV, YYDKDF (reference sequence). CDR3 length: 15 residues. V lost 6 bases to trimming and J lost 6 bases; unmatched junction nucleotides: 11.

The chain combines TRBV9 with TRBJ2-1; 10 positions agree with TRBD2. This CDR3 has 16 residues. Germline V gene lookup returns CDR1 SGDLS and CDR2 YYNGEE. Trimming removed 4 bases from V and 9 bases from J; junction bases left unmatched: 13. CDR3 region: CASSFPSGREVSEQFF. The CDR3 DNA reads as TGTGCCAGCAGCTTCCCAAGCGGGAGGGAGGTTAGTGAGCAGTTCTTC.

The chain uses TRBV7-8 and TRBJ2-3, with 9 positions matching TRBD2. J was trimmed by 3 bases and V by 2 bases; bases with no gene match: 6. Looked up from germline, CDR1 is SGHVS and CDR2 is FQNEAQ. The CDR3 extends over 16 amino acids. The DNA for the CDR3 is TGTGCCAGCAGCTTAAGGGTCCTAGCGGGAACAGATACGCAGTATTTT. This codes for CASSLRVLAGTDTQYF.

The rearrangement joins TRBV5-8 to TRBJ1-4; 9 bases align to TRBD1. The CDR3 has 16 residues. The ends lost 3 bases at V and 1 base at J; junction bases unmatched: 4. Germline V gene lookup returns CDR1 SGHTS and CDR2 YDEGEE. The CDR3 DNA sequence: TGTGCCAGCAGCTACGGGACAGGGCAAACTAATGAAAAACTGTTTTTT. Protein sequence: CASSYGTGQTNEKLFF.

This chain links TRBV7-2 with TRBJ2-7; TRBD2 matches at 14 bases. CDR1 SGHTA and CDR2 FQGNSA come from the germline V gene. V gave up 4 bases and J gave up 6 bases; unmatched junction bases: 2. The CDR3 loop spans 14 amino acids. CDR3 sequence (DNA): TGTGCCAGCAGCTGGGGACTAGCGGGAGCCGAGCAGTACTTC. It codes for CASSWGLAGAEQYF.

The chain joins TRBV7-9 to TRBJ2-2; D might be TRBD1 (5 bases). Trimming stripped 4 bases from V and 4 bases from J, with 10 bases between. Germline V gives CDR1 SEHNR, CDR2 FQNEAQ (reference sequence). The CDR3 runs to 14 residues. CDR3 protein: CASSSAGLTGELFF. For the CDR3, the DNA is TGTGCCAGCAGCTCTGCAGGGCTCACCGGGGAGCTGTTTTTT.

The rearrangement uses TRBV29-1 and TRBJ2-6; D gene unclear. The length of the CDR3 is 13 residues. Deletions cut 4 bases from V and 4 bases from J, with 8 bases between. Germline CDR1 reads SQVTM; CDR2 reads ANQGSEA. CDR3 sequence: CSVGGQGANVLTF. The CDR3 DNA reads as TGCAGCGTTGGTGGGCAAGGGGCCAACGTCCTGACTTTC.

V is TRBV9 and J is TRBJ2-1; 10 bases agree with TRBD2. The germline V gene encodes CDR1 SGDLS and CDR2 YYNGEE. The CDR3 has 16 amino acids. Trimming at V came to 5 bases and at J to 9 bases, leaving 14 bases not matched to a gene. CDR3 nucleotides: TGTGCCAGCAGTCTTCAACTAGCGGGAAGTTACGGTGAGCAGTTCTTC. Amino acid sequence: CASSLQLAGSYGEQFF. The whole variable domain, filled in from reference TRBV9 and TRBJ2-1, reads DSGVTQTPKHLITATGQRVTLRCSPRSGDLSVYWYQQSLDQGLQFLIQYYNGEERAKGNILERFSAQQFPDLHSELNLSSLELGDSALYFCASSLQLAGSYGEQFFGPGTRLTVL.

The V and J genes are TRBV19 and TRBJ2-7; 7 nucleotides agree with TRBD2. Trimming removed 4 bases from V and 2 bases from J; junction bases left unmatched: 5. The CDR3 runs to 14 residues. CDR1 is LNHDA and CDR2 is SQIVND in the germline V gene (reference sequence). CDR3 in DNA: TGTGCCAGTAGTACCTCCCGGGGGGCCTACGAGCAGTACTTC. Amino acids: CASSTSRGAYEQYF.

V usage is TRBV7-8 and J usage is TRBJ1-2; a possible D gene is TRBD1 (5 bases). Per the germline V gene, CDR1 is SGHVS and CDR2 is FQNEAQ. The CDR3 spans 16 residues. V was clipped by 5 bases and J by 0 bases, with 16 bases between them. The CDR3 loop reads CASSRGTEKTNYGYTF. In DNA form, the CDR3 reads TGTGCCAGCAGCCGGGGGACGGAAAAGACTAACTATGGCTACACCTTC.

The chain employs TRBV2 and TRBJ1-1; tentatively, D is TRBD1 (5 bases). V was pared by 0 bases and J by 2 bases, with 16 bases between. CDR1 is SNHLY and CDR2 is FYNNEI in the germline V gene. The CDR3 runs to 17 residues. For the CDR3, the DNA is TGTGCCAGCAGTGAAGCGGTTTCCTACAGGATTAACACTGAAGCTTTCTTT. It codes for CASSEAVSYRINTEAFF.

This rearrangement joins TRBV5-6 to TRBJ2-7; TRBD1 matches 8 bases. Germline V CDR1 and CDR2: SGHDT, YYEEEE. With 3 bases clipped from V and 3 bases from J, the junction kept 8 bases outside the gene matches. The CDR3 spans 15 residues. CDR3 in DNA: TGTGCCAGCAGCTCCGCCCGGACAGGGTACTACGAGCAGTACTTC. Translating it yields CASSSARTGYYEQYF.

The chain combines TRBV11-3 with TRBJ2-7; TRBD2 agrees at 8 bases. Germline V gene data show CDR1 as SGHNT and CDR2 as YENEEA. The ends lost 1 base at V and 5 bases at J; junction bases unmatched: 7. The CDR3 runs to 15 residues. CDR3 amino acids: CASSLAGGSVDEQYF. CDR3 coding DNA: TGTGCCAGCAGCTTAGCGGGGGGGAGCGTCGACGAGCAGTACTTC. The variable domain in full, with the rest retrieved from reference TRBV11-3 and TRBJ2-7, is EAGVVQSPRYKIIEKKQPVAFWCNPISGHNTLYWYLQNLGQGPELLIRYENEEAVDDSQLPKDRFSAERLKGVDSTLKIQPAELGDSAVYLCASSLAGGSVDEQYFGPGTRLTVT.

This chain connects TRBV5-6 to TRBJ2-3; tentative D call: TRBD2 (5 bases). This CDR3 is 14 amino acids long. Germline CDR1 SGHDT, CDR2 YYEEEE. V dropped 4 bases and J dropped 3 bases, with 12 bases sitting between them. The CDR3 is CASSPDPGTDTQYF. CDR3 bases: TGTGCCAGCAGCCCTGACCCGGGGACAGATACGCAGTATTTT. Combining the CDR3 with reference TRBV5-6 and TRBJ2-3 gives the whole variable domain DAGVTQSPTHLIKTRGQQVTLRCSPKSGHDTVSWYQQALGQGPQFIFQYYEEEERQRGNFPDRFSGHQFPNYSSELNVNALLLGDSALYLCASSPDPGTDTQYFGPGTRLTVL.

The chain combines TRBV28 with TRBJ2-5; 8 bases are shared with TRBD1. TRBJ2-7 matches the DNA end more closely, so the J call is doubtful. Germline values: CDR1 MDHEN, CDR2 SYDVKM. The length of the CDR3 is 14 residues. The CDR3 sequence is CASATGTGGYEQYF. The CDR3 DNA reads as TGTGCCAGCGCTACCGGGACAGGAGGCTACGAGCAGTACTTC.